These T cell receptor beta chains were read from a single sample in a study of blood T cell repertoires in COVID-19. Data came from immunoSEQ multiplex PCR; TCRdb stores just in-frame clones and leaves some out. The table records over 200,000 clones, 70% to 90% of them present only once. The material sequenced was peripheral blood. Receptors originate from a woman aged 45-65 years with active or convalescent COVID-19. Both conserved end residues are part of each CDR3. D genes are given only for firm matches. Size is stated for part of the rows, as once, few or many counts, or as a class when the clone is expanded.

CDR3nt: TGTGCCAGCAGCTTGGCCAGGCGGGCGCTCTCTGGGGCCAACGTCCTGACTTTC
CDR3aa: CASSLARRALSGANVLTF
j_gene: TRBJ2-6
abundance: -
d_gene: -
v_gene: TRBV5-6

CDR3nt: TGTGCCAGCAGCTTAGGGACAGGGGGCTTCGGAGAGACCCAGTACTTC
CDR3aa: CASSLGTGGFGETQYF
j_gene: TRBJ2-5
abundance: few
d_gene: TRBD1
v_gene: TRBV7-9

CDR3nt: TGTGCCACCAGTGATTCCTCCGTTGGGGGGAGGTACTACAATGAGCAGTTCTTC
CDR3aa: CATSDSSVGGRYYNEQFF
j_gene: TRBJ2-1
abundance: -
d_gene: -
v_gene: TRBV24-1

CDR3nt: TGTGCCAGCTCACTACAGGGTGTTCCGAACACCGGGGAGCTGTTTTTT
CDR3aa: CASSLQGVPNTGELFF
j_gene: TRBJ2-2
abundance: -
d_gene: -
v_gene: TRBV18

CDR3nt: TGTGCCAGCAGTCGAGCCGGGACTCTGAACACCGGGGAGCTGTTTTTT
CDR3aa: CASSRAGTLNTGELFF
j_gene: TRBJ2-2
abundance: -
d_gene: -
v_gene: TRBV28

CDR3nt: TGTGCCAGCAGGTCCTCCAGGGCGGACACCGGGGAGCTGTTTTTT
CDR3aa: CASRSSRADTGELFF
j_gene: TRBJ2-2
abundance: -
d_gene: -
v_gene: TRBV2

CDR3nt: TGTGCCAGCAGCCAAGAGGCACTAGCGTTCGACGAGCAGTACTTC
CDR3aa: CASSQEALAFDEQYF
j_gene: TRBJ2-7
abundance: -
d_gene: TRBD2
v_gene: TRBV4-2

CDR3nt: TGTGCCAGCAGCTTACAGGGCAATGAGCAGTTCTTC
CDR3aa: CASSLQGNEQFF
j_gene: TRBJ2-1
abundance: -
d_gene: -
v_gene: TRBV7-3

CDR3nt: TGTGCCAGCAGCCTGGGGGACAGGGTCGCTGAAGCTTTCTTT
CDR3aa: CASSLGDRVAEAFF
j_gene: TRBJ1-1
abundance: -
d_gene: TRBD1
v_gene: TRBV5-4

CDR3nt: TGTGCCAGCAGCTTGACTAGCGGGGAGGATACGCAGTATTTT
CDR3aa: CASSLTSGEDTQYF
j_gene: TRBJ2-3
abundance: -
d_gene: TRBD2
v_gene: TRBV7-9

CDR3nt: TGTGCCAGCAGCCAGACGGGGACAGCCACTAACTATGGCTACACCTTC
CDR3aa: CASSQTGTATNYGYTF
j_gene: TRBJ1-2
abundance: -
d_gene: TRBD1
v_gene: TRBV7-9

CDR3nt: TGTGCCTGGACCCCCCCCCAAATCTCTGGAAACACCATATATTTT
CDR3aa: CAWTPPQISGNTIYF
j_gene: TRBJ1-3
abundance: -
d_gene: -
v_gene: TRBV30

CDR3nt: TGTGCCAGCAGTAGGGGGGGGGATACGCAGTATTTT
CDR3aa: CASSRGGDTQYF
j_gene: TRBJ2-3
abundance: -
d_gene: -
v_gene: TRBV6-5

CDR3nt: TGTGCCAGCAACTCAGGGCCTAGCACAGATACGCAGTATTTT
CDR3aa: CASNSGPSTDTQYF
j_gene: TRBJ2-3
abundance: -
d_gene: -
v_gene: TRBV11-2

CDR3nt: TGTGCCAGCAGTGTATCGGGACAGGGACTTCGGGACTATGGCTACACCTTC
CDR3aa: CASSVSGQGLRDYGYTF
j_gene: TRBJ1-2
abundance: -
d_gene: TRBD1
v_gene: TRBV25-1

CDR3nt: TGCGCCAGCAGCCCCCTGGGAGCTGAAGCTTTCTTT
CDR3aa: CASSPLGAEAFF
j_gene: TRBJ1-1
abundance: -
d_gene: -
v_gene: TRBV4-1

CDR3nt: TGTGCCAGCAGCTTAGCACTAGCGGGGAGTAGAGAGCAGTTCTTC
CDR3aa: CASSLALAGSREQFF
j_gene: TRBJ2-1
abundance: once
d_gene: TRBD2
v_gene: TRBV7-3

CDR3nt: TGCGCCAGCAGCGGGACTCGAGCCTCCTACGAGCAGTACTTC
CDR3aa: CASSGTRASYEQYF
j_gene: TRBJ2-7
abundance: -
d_gene: -
v_gene: TRBV5-1

CDR3nt: TGTGCCAGCAGTGAATGGGGCCAGAACTATGGCTACACCTTC
CDR3aa: CASSEWGQNYGYTF
j_gene: TRBJ1-2
abundance: -
d_gene: -
v_gene: TRBV25-1

CDR3nt: TGTGCCAGTAGTATAGGGACTGGGGAACCCTCTTACAATGAGCAGTTCTTC
CDR3aa: CASSIGTGEPSYNEQFF
j_gene: TRBJ2-1
abundance: -
d_gene: -
v_gene: TRBV19

CDR3nt: TGTGCCAGTTTCGACAGGACCACAGCTTTCTTT
CDR3aa: CASFDRTTAFF
j_gene: TRBJ1-1
abundance: -
d_gene: -
v_gene: TRBV19

CDR3nt: TGTGCCAGCAGCTTGGCGGTCCAGGCTCGCTACGAGCAGTACTTC
CDR3aa: CASSLAVQARYEQYF
j_gene: TRBJ2-7
abundance: -
d_gene: -
v_gene: TRBV5-6